This is a list of T cell receptor beta chains from one sample in a study of blood T cell repertoires in COVID-19. This table comes from immunoSEQ multiplex PCR, and its TCRdb copy is limited to in-frame clones, with some not included. In the table there are some 45,000 clones, approximately 88% of which are singletons. The material sequenced was peripheral blood. These TCRs come from a human donor with active COVID-19. The donor label of this sample is uncertain. The CDR3 runs from the conserved cysteine through the conserved F or W. Each record gives: J gene, V gene, CDR3 protein.

>TRBJ1-3|TRBV6-1
CASSERSGMGPGNTIYF
>TRBJ2-5|TRBV2
CASSRDREETQYF
>TRBJ2-1|TRBV7-9
CASSLGTLNEQFF
>TRBJ1-5|TRBV3-1/TRBV3-2
CASSLAGTGTQPQHF
>TRBJ2-1|TRBV5-4
CASSGAGAIINEQFF
>TRBJ1-2|TRBV7-9
CASGPSTGLRHGYTF
>TRBJ2-5|TRBV30
CAWSGQGADGETQYF
>TRBJ2-2|TRBV6-2/TRBV6-3
CASSLPGGTGELFF
>TRBJ2-7|TRBV7-2
CASSLWASYEQYF
>TRBJ1-1|TRBV28
CASSLTGDEAFF
>TRBJ1-5|TRBV6-5
CASSYEVNSNQPQHF
>TRBJ2-5|TRBV4-1
CASSPRGDQETQYF
>TRBJ1-5|TRBV7-2
CASSFGTPWYSNQPQHF
>TRBJ2-7|TRBV20-1
CSASVYPEQYF
>TRBJ1-1|TRBV7-9
CASSPQGAAEAFF
>TRBJ1-1|TRBV11-2
CASSLSTGGTEAFF
>TRBJ2-3|TRBV5-1
CASSWGTGTDTQYF
>TRBJ2-1|TRBV5-5
CASNSDGISYNEQFF
>TRBJ1-5|TRBV18
CASSPGQGRQPQHF
>TRBJ2-1|TRBV30
CAWTPRGATYNEQFF
>TRBJ2-1|TRBV4-1
CASSQGTSGGVYEQFF
>TRBJ2-7|TRBV30
CAWRGSLAEQYF
>TRBJ1-1|TRBV12-5
CASGDPGSTGNTEAFF
>TRBJ1-3|TRBV2
CASATSGSGNTIYF
>TRBJ2-7|TRBV6-4
CASSPTPGGEQYF
>TRBJ1-2|TRBV6-1
CASSEAWGVGYTF
>TRBJ1-3|TRBV15
CATSRAPGRQGNTIYF